These 9 T cell receptor beta chains were sequenced from one sample in a study of T-cell reconstitution after alpha-beta-depleted transplantation in children. As it was prepared, the TCRbeta library received unique molecular identifiers. TCRdb independently ran MiXCR on the PCR reads; one entry per CDR3 protein. The sample shows hundreds of thousands of distinct CDR3 sequences, 13% of them seen only once. The material sequenced was PBMCs, mostly from graft donor cells, taken 360 days after TCRalphabeta/CD19-depleted stem cell transplant. Every receptor here comes from a male patient between 5 and 17 years old who had a stem cell transplant for acute myeloid leukemia, so the T cells may come from the graft donor.

This clonotype was counted only a few times. This sequence joins TRBV28 and TRBJ2-2; D remains unclear. Looked up from germline, CDR1 is MDHEN and CDR2 is SYDVKM. V gave up 8 bases and J gave up 6 bases, with 4 bases separating them. The CDR3 has 10 residues. CDR3 region: CASGAGELFF. CDR3 DNA sequence: TGTGCCAGCGGGGCCGGGGAGCTGTTTTTT. The whole variable domain, remainder taken from reference TRBV28 and TRBJ2-2, is DVKVTQSSRYLVKRTGEKVFLECVQDMDHENMFWYRQDPGLGLRLIYFSYDVKMKEKGDIPEGYSVSREKKERFSLILESASTNQTSMYLCASGAGELFFGEGSRLTVL.

This sequence joins TRBV29-1 and TRBJ2-2; D is perhaps TRBD1 or TRBD2 (5 bases each). CDR1 SQVTM and CDR2 ANQGSEA come from the germline V gene. V was cut by 7 bases and J by 8 bases, with 17 bases left in between. This CDR3 has 13 amino acids. The DNA of the CDR3 is TGCAGCGCCCGGGACCCTCGATCTGGGGAGCTGTTTTTT. This gives the protein CSARDPRSGELFF.

This clonotype was seen ten or more times. This chain links TRBV11-2 with TRBJ2-7, with 12 bases aligning to TRBD2. The CDR3 is 15 residues long. V shed 6 bases and J 2 bases; nucleotides not matched to a gene: 5. CDR1 and CDR2 from the germline V gene are SGHAT and FQNNGV. CDR3 loop: CASRSRLAGAYEQYF. In DNA form, the CDR3 reads TGTGCCAGCAGATCAAGACTAGCGGGGGCCTACGAGCAGTACTTC.

This clonotype was found a few times. V is TRBV5-1 and J is TRBJ2-3, with a tentative D call TRBD2 (5 bases). The V gene's germline CDR1 is SGHRS and CDR2 YFSETQ. V was clipped by 3 bases and J by 6 bases, with 11 bases between them. The CDR3 contains 13 residues. CDR3 sequence: CASSSLQRDTQYF. DNA for the CDR3: TGCGCCAGCAGCTCCTTACAGCGGGATACGCAGTATTTT.

This clonotype was picked up a small number of times. The gene calls are TRBV6-6 and TRBJ1-1; a weak D match, TRBD1 (6 bases). CDR1 and CDR2 from the germline V gene are MNHNY and SVGAGI (reference sequence). CDR3 length: 13 amino acids. The ends were cut back, 7 bases at V and 1 base at J, with 10 bases in the middle. This chain's CDR3 is CASTEQGNTEAFF. The CDR3 DNA follows: TGTGCCAGCACCGAACAGGGGAACACTGAAGCTTTCTTT.

The V and J genes are TRBV2 and TRBJ2-5, with D perhaps TRBD1 (6 bases). The ends were cut back, 5 bases at V and 1 base at J, with 11 bases in the middle. Germline assignment: CDR1 SNHLY and CDR2 FYNNEI. The CDR3 loop spans 14 amino acids. CDR3 sequence reads: CASSRQDSQETQYF. The CDR3 coding sequence is TGTGCCAGCAGTAGACAGGACTCCCAAGAGACCCAGTACTTC.

This clonotype was counted a few times. The chain employs TRBV6-2 or TRBV6-3 and TRBJ1-5, with D maybe TRBD1 (6 bases). Trimming left V 6 bases short and J 4 bases short, with 19 bases between. Per the germline V gene, CDR1 is MNHEY and CDR2 is SVGEGT. This CDR3 contains 16 residues. The CDR3: CASSPGTSMINQPQHF. CDR3 DNA sequence: TGTGCCAGCAGCCCTGGGACATCGATGATTAATCAGCCCCAGCATTTT.

This chain connects TRBV5-5 to TRBJ2-2; 8 bases line up with TRBD1. Germline V CDR1 and CDR2: SGHKS, YYEKEE (reference sequence). The CDR3 extends over 16 amino acids. The V gene end was trimmed by 1 base and the J gene end by 4 bases; junction bases not matched to a gene: 6. CDR3 nucleotides: TGTGCCAGCAGCTTGCCAGGGGGCATAGGCACCGGGGAGCTGTTTTTT. It codes for CASSLPGGIGTGELFF.

This clonotype has more than one count but fewer than ten. This chain joins TRBV12-3 or TRBV12-4 and TRBJ2-7; TRBD2 matches at 8 bases. V lost 6 bases, J lost 2 bases, and 6 bases stayed unmatched. The CDR3 runs 14 residues. CDR3 sequence (DNA): TGTGCCAGCAGGTCTTCGGGGGGGCCCTACGAGCAGTACTTC. It is translated as CASRSSGGPYEQYF.